These T cell receptor beta chains were read from a single sample in a study of cytomegalovirus exposure and HLA in healthy donors. Profiling relied on immunoSEQ multiplex PCR, and the TCRdb table lists in-frame clones only, not all of them. This repertoire shows more than 150,000 clones, 80% found once; its top ten account for 6.3%. The sample was PBMCs. The receptors come from a man between 35 and 55 years old in good health and CMV-seropositive. The CDR3 runs from the conserved cysteine through the conserved F or W. Some rows mark clone size as missing; the rest say once, few, many or name a class of expanded clone.

V gene,J gene,clone size,CDR3 protein
TRBV9,TRBJ2-1,-,CASSLRTDEQFF
TRBV30,TRBJ2-3,-,CAFDRGDTDTQYF
TRBV2,TRBJ2-5,-,CASRLAGAQQETQYF
TRBV6-5,TRBJ2-7,-,CASSQTGENEQYF
TRBV15,TRBJ1-4,-,CATSRIAQINEKLFF
TRBV7-2,TRBJ2-3,-,CASSIPTSGADTQYF
TRBV14,TRBJ2-3,-,CASSLDREDTQYF
TRBV2,TRBJ1-5,-,CASSQISNQPQHF
TRBV5-1,TRBJ1-2,-,CASSLDLSTNYGYTF
TRBV7-8,TRBJ2-2,-,CASSLNLDGELFF
TRBV7-3,TRBJ1-2,-,CASSSTGAGYTF
TRBV9,TRBJ2-2,once,CASSVDWTPVTGELFF
TRBV7-9,TRBJ2-5,-,CASRISTQETQYF
TRBV7-9,TRBJ1-1,once,CASSSLGGEAFF
TRBV6-5,TRBJ2-7,-,CASSLRGGAGEQYF
TRBV4-3,TRBJ2-7,few,CASSQGSGYEQYF
TRBV14,TRBJ2-1,-,CASSQDGPSGGHNEQFF
TRBV10-1,TRBJ1-6,-,CASSGPGGDSPLHF
TRBV7-6,TRBJ2-1,-,CASSSGGGNNEQFF
TRBV4-2,TRBJ2-3,-,CASSLLTGGLEDTQYF
TRBV25-1,TRBJ2-7,-,CASSEYPPRQGTTYEQYF
TRBV11-2,TRBJ2-7,few,CASSLLAGAVWEQYF
TRBV7-2,TRBJ2-1,-,CASSLGGRGYNEQFF
TRBV6-5,TRBJ2-5,-,CASSRVAGGQETQYF
TRBV11-3,TRBJ2-1,-,CASSPLGIYNEQFF
TRBV5-1,TRBJ2-7,-,CATNTGGPLYEQYF
TRBV27,TRBJ1-2,-,CASSPGNGYTF
TRBV6-6,TRBJ2-3,-,CASSRDNRVTDTQYF
TRBV27,TRBJ2-3,-,CASKAGGSSTDTQYF
TRBV30,TRBJ1-4,-,CAWKQGANEKLFF
TRBV6-6,TRBJ2-7,-,CASSYDSSSSYEQYF
TRBV4-2,TRBJ1-3,few,CASSQDIGAIGQSNF
TRBV7-7,TRBJ2-3,-,CASSLSFGTSGSLDTQYF
TRBV7-9,TRBJ2-5,few,CASLRTGGSETQYF
TRBV6-5,TRBJ2-7,-,CASSPPTGYEQYF
TRBV7-2,TRBJ2-6,-,CASSLSGLGANVLTF
TRBV28,TRBJ1-5,-,CASSLKGQQYSNQPQHF
TRBV5-1,TRBJ2-7,-,CASRRGTETYEQYF
TRBV6-4,TRBJ2-3,-,CASSEFQTSTDTQYF
TRBV27,TRBJ2-2,-,CASSPRNTGELFF
TRBV11-2,TRBJ2-7,-,CASSSTSGAYEQYF
TRBV30,TRBJ1-1,-,CAWSSLTEAFF
TRBV25-1,TRBJ2-2,-,CASSDPAAGFPGELFF
TRBV7-6,TRBJ1-3,-,CASSPPGSGNTIYF
TRBV9,TRBJ2-3,-,CASSLGLAGGPTDTQYF
TRBV4-3,TRBJ1-2,-,CASSQGVRPGGYGYTF
TRBV7-9,TRBJ1-4,-,CSIPMGLGEKLFF
TRBV6-1,TRBJ1-1,-,CASRDRGAEAFF
TRBV7-9,TRBJ1-2,-,CASGDIGYGYTF
TRBV19,TRBJ1-2,-,CASSPPRDRGYGYTF
TRBV7-2,TRBJ1-1,-,CASSLALGGNTEAFF
TRBV5-1,TRBJ2-7,-,CASSLPSGQTYEQYF
TRBV18,TRBJ1-1,-,CASSRRTPEAFF
TRBV7-6,TRBJ1-6,-,CASSFSDSLNSPLHF
TRBV6-6,TRBJ1-1,-,CASSFGTGYTEAFF
TRBV15,TRBJ1-5,-,CATSRDPPTTGIRAGQPQHF
TRBV27,TRBJ2-1,-,CASSLAESSYNEQFF
TRBV7-3,TRBJ2-2,-,CASSVAGGPGTGELFF
TRBV29-1,TRBJ2-5,-,CSVDRGSREQYF